Below, 27 T cell receptor beta chains from the same sample are listed, as sequenced in a study of T cells in Graves' hyperthyroidism and ophthalmopathy (dated by TCRdb to between 2019 and 2020). Libraries were constructed by multiplex PCR. The reads were generated on an Illumina HiSeq 2000. The TCR beta CDR3 regions were amplified from RNA transcripts. A first-round RT-PCR of the TCR CDR3 used the HTBI primer set with the Qiagen OneStep RT-PCR kit. TCRdb reanalyzed the raw reads on its own, using fastp at Q25 for trimming and MiXCR for clone calling, and kept in-frame beta chains. Records with the same CDR3 protein are collapsed into one entry carrying the most frequent genes and DNA. The table for this sample lists hundreds of thousands of distinct CDR3 sequences; 16% of them were counted only once. The ten largest make up roughly 3.3% of the sample. Sequencing was carried out using blood. The origin of the receptors is a woman in her thirties or forties with Graves' ophthalmopathy.

The genes are TRBV3-1 and TRBJ1-1; possibly TRBD1 for D (5 bases). CDR3 size: 15 residues. V was clipped by 5 bases and J by 5 bases, with 18 bases between them. The germline V gene has CDR1 LGHDT and CDR2 YNNKEL (reference sequence). In DNA, the CDR3 is TGTGCCAGCAGCAAGGGGATGGAGGTTCAAACTGAAGCTTTCTTT. It codes for CASSKGMEVQTEAFF.

The gene calls are TRBV20-1 and TRBJ2-7; TRBD1 might be the D (7 bases). In germline, CDR1 is DFQATT, CDR2 SNEGSKA (reference sequence). The CDR3 runs to 14 residues. V lost 0 bases and J lost 0, with 9 bases in between. This chain's CDR3 is CSARDQGGSYEQYF. The CDR3 DNA sequence: TGCAGTGCTAGAGATCAGGGGGGCTCCTACGAGCAGTACTTC.

This clonotype was seen a handful of times. At one boundary the junction diverges from the germline segment, which might be a read error. V usage is TRBV7-6 and J usage is TRBJ2-7; no firm D call. CDR1 and CDR2 from the germline V gene are SGHVS and FNYEAQ. The CDR3 is made up of 13 amino acids. The CDR3 DNA follows: TGTGCTAGCAGCTTGGGCCGGTCGGGCGAGCAGTACTTC. Protein product: CASSLGRSGEQYF.

This clonotype was detected only once. The chain employs TRBV27 and TRBJ2-2; D gene unclear. The V end was cut by 8 bases, the J end by 4 bases, with 11 bases between. The CDR3 totals 13 residues. Germline V gene lookup returns CDR1 MNHEY and CDR2 SMNVEV (reference sequence). The DNA of the CDR3 is TGTGCCAGCGGAACCTTTCCCACCGGGGAGCTGTTTTTT. This translates into CASGTFPTGELFF.

This clonotype was seen at least ten times. The chain employs TRBV12-3 or TRBV12-4 and TRBJ2-7; TRBD2 is a possible D gene (6 bases). V was pared by 5 bases and J by 6 bases, with 20 bases between. This CDR3 is built from 15 residues. Written as DNA, the CDR3 is TGTGCCAGCAGTGACAACCTGGCGGGGAGATCCGAGCAGTACTTC. Translated: CASSDNLAGRSEQYF.

V usage is TRBV2 and J usage is TRBJ1-3, with D perhaps matching TRBD1 (5 bases). This CDR3 has 12 residues. Trimming left V 6 bases short and J 8 bases short, with 11 bases between. Germline loops: CDR1 SNHLY, CDR2 FYNNEI. CDR3 residues: CASRREGYTIYF. The CDR3 nucleotides are TGTGCCAGCAGGAGGGAGGGGTACACCATATATTTT.

This sequence joins TRBV28 and TRBJ2-3; D uncertain. The J call may be wrong; the DNA end is better matched by TRBJ1-5. The CDR3 length is 15 residues. Germline CDR1 MDHEN, CDR2 SYDVKM. CDR3 in amino acids: CASSPGLAGVDTQHF. CDR3 coding DNA: TGTGCCAGCAGCCCCGGACTAGCGGGAGTTGATACGCAGCATTTT.

This clonotype appeared a few times. The genes are TRBV6-5 and TRBJ2-7; possibly TRBD2 for D (6 bases). CDR3 length: 11 residues. CDR1 is MNHEY and CDR2 is SVGAGI in the germline V gene. Trimming took 0 bases from V and 9 from J, leaving 6 bases between them. This CDR3 reads CASSYSGGQYF. Written as DNA, the CDR3 is TGTGCCAGCAGTTACTCGGGAGGGCAGTACTTC.

The rearrangement uses TRBV6-1 and TRBJ1-6, with no clear D. Germline loops: CDR1 MNHNS, CDR2 SASEGT. This CDR3 comprises 16 residues. The V end lost 0 bases, the J end lost 0 bases, and 6 bases lay between the germline ends. The CDR3 DNA reads as TGTGCCAGCAGTGAAGCTGATAGCTCCTATAATTCACCCCTCCACTTT. Its protein is CASSEADSSYNSPLHF.

This clonotype was seen a few times. This rearrangement joins TRBV5-8 to TRBJ1-1, with a tentative D call TRBD1 (5 bases). Per germline, CDR1 SGHTS and CDR2 YDEGEE. The CDR3 has 14 residues. The CDR3 region has the DNA TGTGTCCCAGGGAGTCTACCCTTGAACACTGAAGCTTTCTTT. Residues: CVPGSLPLNTEAFF.

The chain carries TRBV2 and TRBJ1-5; D is perhaps TRBD1 (5 bases). Trimming left V 4 bases short and J 12 bases short, with 16 bases between. CDR1 is SNHLY and CDR2 is FYNNEI in the germline V gene. The CDR3 spans 13 residues. For the CDR3, the DNA is TGTGCCAGCAGTGGGGGCAGGGACCGAGACCAGCATTTT. Its protein product is CASSGGRDRDQHF.

The chain combines TRBV2 with TRBJ1-5; tentative D call: TRBD1 (6 bases). Trimming took 8 bases from V and 6 from J, leaving 20 bases between them. CDR3 length: 15 residues. Germline V lookup: CDR1 SNHLY, CDR2 FYNNEI. The CDR3 sequence is CASLARWGLGQPQHF. The CDR3 nucleotides are TGTGCCAGCCTTGCTCGGTGGGGGCTCGGTCAGCCCCAGCATTTT.

This clonotype was observed a few times. The V gene is TRBV25-1, the J gene TRBJ1-4; TRBD1 matches 10 bases. This CDR3 has 17 amino acids. Germline V gives CDR1 MGHDK, CDR2 SYGVNS. The trim removed 0 bases at V and 3 bases at J, leaving 4 bases unmatched. CDR3 sequence (DNA): TGTGCCAGCAGTGAATATGGACAGGGGGGGGCTAATGAAAAACTGTTTTTT. It codes for CASSEYGQGGANEKLFF. The entire variable domain, with the rest obtained from reference TRBV25-1 and TRBJ1-4, is as follows: EADIYQTPRYLVIGTGKKITLECSQTMGHDKMYWYQQDPGMELHLIHYSYGVNSTEKGDLSSESTVSRIRTEHFPLTLESARPSHTSQYLCASSEYGQGGANEKLFFGSGTQLSVL.

The chain combines TRBV6-1 with TRBJ1-2; 8 nucleotides match TRBD1. The V gene end was trimmed by 3 bases and the J gene end by 4 bases; junction bases not matched to a gene: 4. The CDR3 contains 14 residues. Germline CDR1 is MNHNS and CDR2 is SASEGT. CDR3 region: CASSDGQGIYGYTF. The DNA of the CDR3 is TGTGCCAGCAGTGACGGACAGGGAATCTATGGCTACACCTTC.

This clonotype was picked up a small number of times. The rearrangement joins TRBV5-1 to TRBJ2-7; possible D gene TRBD2, 6 bases. V gave up 1 base and J gave up 3 bases, with 23 bases separating them. The CDR3 has 18 amino acids. Looked up from germline, CDR1 is SGHRS and CDR2 is YFSETQ. For the CDR3, the DNA is TGCGCCAGCAGCTTGAATCCTCCCTCCTCTGCGGGGAGCTACGAGCAGTACTTC. Translating it yields CASSLNPPSSAGSYEQYF.

This clonotype was detected ten times or more. The chain has TRBV28 and TRBJ2-1; 7 nucleotides match TRBD2. With V trimmed by 10 bases and J by 9 bases, 12 bases remained unmatched. The CDR3 totals 13 residues. Germline V gene data show CDR1 as MDHEN and CDR2 as SYDVKM. For the CDR3, the DNA is TGTGCCACCGAGGGGCGGGAGTGGGGTGAGCAGTTCTTC. Amino acid sequence: CATEGREWGEQFF.

V usage is TRBV30 and J usage is TRBJ2-2; D gene ambiguous. CDR1 is GTSNPN, CDR2 SVGIG, per germline (reference sequence). The CDR3 sequence is 12 residues long. The V gene lost 3 bases and the J gene lost 7 bases, with 9 bases spanning the gap. The CDR3 DNA reads TGTGCCTGGAGCCCCGTTGGCGGGGAGCTGTTTTTT. It yields the protein CAWSPVGGELFF.

The table lists this clonotype with a few counts. This chain joins TRBV5-6 and TRBJ2-1; a weak D match, TRBD2 (7 bases). The germline CDR1 and CDR2 sequences are SGHDT and YYEEEE. This CDR3 has 16 amino acids. The V end was cut by 3 bases, the J end by 7 bases, with 20 bases between. The CDR3 reads CASSSPGGASRNEQFF. CDR3 nucleotide sequence: TGTGCCAGCAGCTCCCCTGGGGGGGCTAGTAGAAATGAGCAGTTCTTC. Full variable domain (missing parts from reference TRBV5-6 and TRBJ2-1): DAGVTQSPTHLIKTRGQQVTLRCSPKSGHDTVSWYQQALGQGPQFIFQYYEEEERQRGNFPDRFSGHQFPNYSSELNVNALLLGDSALYLCASSSPGGASRNEQFFGPGTRLTVL.

This clonotype came up many times. The V gene is TRBV3-1, the J gene TRBJ1-2, with D possibly being TRBD1 (5 bases). Between the trimmed V and J ends, which lost 3 bases and 8 bases, there was a span of 16 bases. The germline V gene has CDR1 LGHDT and CDR2 YNNKEL (reference sequence). This CDR3 is 14 amino acids long. CDR3 residues: CASSQGTQREGYTF. Written as DNA, the CDR3 is TGTGCCAGCAGCCAGGGGACCCAGCGGGAAGGCTACACCTTC.

This clonotype was detected many times. This chain links TRBV20-1 with TRBJ1-1; 7 nucleotides match TRBD1. CDR1 and CDR2 (germline): DFQATT, SNEGSKA (reference sequence). This CDR3 contains 12 residues. After removal of 4 bases from V and 4 bases from J, the junction contained 3 bases not matched to a gene. In DNA, the CDR3 is TGCAGTGCTATACAGGGGAGCACTGAAGCTTTCTTT. Protein: CSAIQGSTEAFF.

This clonotype was detected ten times or more. The V call is TRBV5-1, the J call TRBJ2-1; D unclear. This CDR3 spans 15 amino acids. With 6 bases removed from V and 0 bases from J, the gap between germline ends came to 13 bases. Germline CDR1 SGHRS, CDR2 YFSETQ. This chain's CDR3 is CASKGRISSYNEQFF. The CDR3 DNA reads TGCGCCAGCAAGGGCCGAATAAGCTCCTACAATGAGCAGTTCTTC. Drawing the rest from reference TRBV5-1 and TRBJ2-1, the complete variable domain is KAGVTQTPRYLIKTRGQQVTLSCSPISGHRSVSWYQQTPGQGLQFLFEYFSETQRNKGNFPGRFSGRQFSNSRSEMNVSTLELGDSALYLCASKGRISSYNEQFFGPGTRLTVL.

This clonotype came up many times. V is TRBV11-2 and J is TRBJ2-1, with D uncertain. Trimming removed 0 bases from V and 4 bases from J, with 4 bases in between. The germline CDR1 and CDR2 sequences are SGHAT and FQNNGV. The CDR3 is 13 residues long. DNA of the CDR3: TGTGCCAGCAGCTTAGATCGTTACAATGAGCAGTTCTTC. Protein product: CASSLDRYNEQFF.

This clonotype was observed a few times. Likely a read error: the CDR3 ends without its conserved phenylalanine or tryptophan. The chain joins TRBV3-1 to TRBJ2-2; TRBD2 is a possible D gene (6 bases). V lost 4 bases and J lost 5, with 14 bases in between. The CDR3 covers 15 residues. Germline CDR1 and CDR2: LGHDT and YNNKEL (reference sequence). The CDR3 coding sequence is TGTGCCAGCAGCCGAGTGGCGGGACGGACCGGGGAGCTGTTTTCT. Its protein product is CASSRVAGRTGELFS.

The chain is built from TRBV28 and TRBJ2-3; 9 nucleotides agree with TRBD2. Trimming cost V 10 bases and J 3 bases; bases outside gene matches: 5. Germline loops: CDR1 MDHEN, CDR2 SYDVKM. CDR3 size: 13 residues. The CDR3 nucleotides are TGTGCCACTAAAGCGGGAGGTACAGATACGCAGTATTTT. Translating gives CATKAGGTDTQYF.

This clonotype was counted only a few times. The chain employs TRBV28 and TRBJ2-7; tentatively, D is TRBD2 (5 bases). The germline V and J ends were trimmed by 5 bases and 0 bases, with 11 bases remaining between them. CDR1 is MDHEN and CDR2 is SYDVKM in the germline V gene. The CDR3 is made up of 14 amino acids. The CDR3 nucleotides read TGTGCCAGCAGTCGGGGTCCCCCCTCCTACGAGCAGTACTTC. Protein sequence: CASSRGPPSYEQYF.

This clonotype was detected many times. This chain uses TRBV18 with TRBJ2-3; TRBD2 matches at 7 bases. V trimming: 0 bases; J trimming: 2 bases; junction bases outside the gene matches: 5. Germline lookup yields CDR1 KGHSH and CDR2 LQKENI. CDR3 length: 16 residues. This chain's CDR3 is CASSPPVRGDTDTQYF. CDR3 coding DNA: TGTGCCAGCTCACCACCTGTCCGGGGGGACACAGATACGCAGTATTTT.

This clonotype was seen a handful of times. The genes are TRBV28 and TRBJ2-7; D is undetermined. This CDR3 spans 12 amino acids. The V and J ends lost 3 bases and 6 bases respectively, with 9 bases between them. CDR1 is MDHEN and CDR2 is SYDVKM in the germline V gene. CDR3 DNA: TGTGCCAGCAGTTTTAAGGTTGGCGAGCAGTACTTC. Its protein is CASSFKVGEQYF.